The rows below give T cell receptor beta chains drawn from one sample of a study of T-cell reconstitution after alpha-beta-depleted transplantation in children. TCRdb reprocessed the PCR reads with MiXCR, giving one entry per CDR3 protein. The sample includes hundreds of thousands of distinct CDR3 sequences, over 9.5% of them seen just once. The sequenced sample was PBMCs from the stem cell graft donor, obtained from the stem cell graft. The receptors derive from a human donor who donated a stem cell graft to a child with acute myeloid leukemia. The CDR3 runs from the conserved cysteine through the conserved F or W. Fields, in order: V gene, CDR3 protein.

TRBV3-1	CASSHGSRTKAYEQYF
TRBV7-9	CASSSQIRHPPTDTQYF
TRBV11-2	CASSLRAPAGRKSYEQYF
TRBV3-1	CASSRRSSSGRGGNIQYF
TRBV5-6	CASSGTGRNEQYF
TRBV7-9	CASSLVPEAQETQYF
TRBV20-1	CSAPVGGSNYNSPLHF
TRBV20-1	CSASPSGSSAEQFF
TRBV7-2	CASTSTGPNYGYTF
TRBV20-1	CSAPQAGRDTEAFF
TRBV12-3/TRBV12-4	CASSPGPGVANYGYTF
TRBV5-1	CASSLGDYARGEQYF
TRBV7-9	CASGRQRPGENTEAFF
TRBV28	CASTYRRTEAFF
TRBV2	CASSEERRETQYF
TRBV7-2	CASSSVTSGYEQYF
TRBV5-1	CASSLAAGTYNEQFF
TRBV28	CASRAPYGYTF
TRBV12-3/TRBV12-4	CASSLGAFLGQESYEQYF
TRBV20-1	CSANHGTTRRHEQYF
TRBV7-6	CASSFGGISGDTQYF
TRBV4-3	CASSQDAVGTGRYEQYF
TRBV28	CASSRLGTSGDPPDF
TRBV28	CASSSRGRSGRYNEQFF
TRBV6-6	CASREAGYTF
TRBV3-1	CASSRFSGRSYNEQFF